The clone carrying this TCR beta chain was observed a handful of times. The study ran its PCR with 60 Vbeta and 13 Jbeta primers. Data came from immunoSEQ multiplex PCR; TCRdb stores just in-frame clones and leaves some out. The sample yields roughly 26,000 clones, 55% to 75% seen once. Trimming removed 10 bases at V and 0 bases at J, with 15 bases between. Germline lookup yields CDR1 LNHDA and CDR2 SQIVND (reference sequence). This CDR3 is built from 15 residues. The sample originates from a study of cytomegalovirus exposure and HLA in healthy donors. Sequences were obtained from PBMCs. The receptor's source is a woman aged 50 to 65 in good health and CMV-seronegative. V usage is TRBV19 and J usage is TRBJ1-4, with D possibly TRBD1 on 6 matching bases. The CDR3 coding sequence is TGTGCCACCTCAGACAGGTCTGCAACTAATGAAAAACTGTTTTTT. This translates into CATSDRSATNEKLFF.